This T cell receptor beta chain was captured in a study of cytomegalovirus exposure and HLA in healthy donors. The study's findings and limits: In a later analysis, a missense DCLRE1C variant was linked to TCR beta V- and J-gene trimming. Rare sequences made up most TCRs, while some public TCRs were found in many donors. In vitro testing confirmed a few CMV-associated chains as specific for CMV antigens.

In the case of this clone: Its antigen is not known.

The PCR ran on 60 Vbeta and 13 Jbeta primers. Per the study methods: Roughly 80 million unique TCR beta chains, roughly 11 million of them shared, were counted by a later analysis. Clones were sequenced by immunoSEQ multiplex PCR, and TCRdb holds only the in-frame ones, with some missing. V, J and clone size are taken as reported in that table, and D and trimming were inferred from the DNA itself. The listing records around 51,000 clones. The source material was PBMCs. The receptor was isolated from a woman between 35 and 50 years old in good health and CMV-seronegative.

CDR3 protein: CASSEGISSVTGNTIYF. CDR3 sequence (DNA): TGTGCCAGCAGTGAGGGCATAAGTAGTGTAACTGGAAACACCATATATTTT. This rearrangement joins TRBV6-1 to TRBJ1-3, with D unresolved. Trimming cost V 3 bases and J 2 bases, with 17 bases left between them. Looked up from germline, CDR1 is MNHNS and CDR2 is SASEGT. The CDR3 length is 17 residues.